These 19 T cell receptor beta chains came from one sample sequenced in a study of blood T cells in healthy people across ages. Combining a sample-barcoded 5' primer with a J-beta primer mix, a second PCR ran for roughly 7 to 12 cycles. TCRdb re-called the 5' RACE reads with MiXCR, one entry per CDR3 protein. The repertoire holds around 790,000 distinct CDR3 sequences, with 44% as singletons. Sequencing was carried out using blood. Source of these receptors: a man between 60 and 75 years old in good health.

V gene TRBV24-1 combines with J gene TRBJ2-1, with 10 bases matching TRBD1. CDR1 KGHDR and CDR2 SFDVKD come from the germline V gene. The CDR3 has 16 amino acids. The V gene end was trimmed by 2 bases and the J gene end by 4 bases; junction bases not matched to a gene: 4. The DNA for the CDR3 is TGTGCCACCAGTGATTCGACAGGGGGCGCGTACAATGAGCAGTTCTTC. It translates to CATSDSTGGAYNEQFF.

V usage is TRBV20-1 and J usage is TRBJ1-4; D ambiguous. The V end lost 6 bases, the J end lost 4 bases, and 12 bases lay between the germline ends. The CDR3 is 13 amino acids. Germline V gene sequence: CDR1 DFQATT, CDR2 SNEGSKA (reference sequence). CDR3 sequence reads: CSASPNLNEKLFF. DNA of the CDR3: TGCAGTGCCTCTCCCAACCTTAATGAAAAACTGTTTTTT.

The V and J genes are TRBV9 and TRBJ2-3; D ambiguous. The V end was cut by 4 bases, the J end by 0 bases, with 12 bases between. Germline V gene sequence: CDR1 SGDLS, CDR2 YYNGEE. CDR3 size: 15 residues. Here the CDR3 reads CASSSRPASTDTQYF. The CDR3 nucleotides are TGTGCCAGCAGCTCCCGGCCTGCTAGCACAGATACGCAGTATTTT.

This clonotype was detected many times. The chain uses TRBV20-1 and TRBJ2-6, with 11 bases identical to TRBD2. In germline, CDR1 is DFQATT, CDR2 SNEGSKA (reference sequence). Trimming removed 0 bases from V and 2 bases from J; junction bases left unmatched: 3. This CDR3 spans 17 amino acids. Written as DNA, the CDR3 is TGCAGTGCTAGAGAGGTACTAGCGGGGGCTGGGGCCAACGTCCTGACTTTC. It is translated as CSAREVLAGAGANVLTF.

This rearrangement joins TRBV4-3 to TRBJ1-6; D perhaps matches TRBD1 (6 bases). Trimming pared 0 bases from V and 8 bases from J, leaving 29 bases between. The CDR3 totals 21 residues. Germline V gene data show CDR1 as LGHNA and CDR2 as YSLEER. The CDR3 sequence is CASSQESRPRPGQQLDSPLHF. Here the CDR3 DNA reads TGCGCCAGCAGCCAAGAATCCCGGCCCAGACCGGGACAACAGCTTGATTCACCCCTCCACTTT.

J is TRBJ2-3 and V is TRBV20-1; D is possibly TRBD2 (5 bases). Germline loops: CDR1 DFQATT, CDR2 SNEGSKA (reference sequence). V lost 1 base and J 2 bases, leaving 13 bases between the germline ends. The CDR3 totals 15 residues. DNA of the CDR3: TGCAGTGCTAGAGGTTCGGAGGCCATCACAGATACGCAGTATTTT. The encoded protein is CSARGSEAITDTQYF.

This clonotype was observed a handful of times. The rearrangement joins TRBV28 to TRBJ1-6, with 8 nucleotides matching TRBD1. The CDR3 contains 15 residues. Germline CDR1 reads MDHEN; CDR2 reads SYDVKM. The J segment lost 6 bases and the V segment lost 5 bases, leaving 6 bases of the junction unmatched. CDR3 sequence (DNA): TGTGCCAGCAGTAGAGGGACAGGCGGTAATTCACCCCTCCACTTT. It codes for CASSRGTGGNSPLHF.

As for this clonotype: Possible read error: a much larger clone is one base away. The V and J genes are TRBV7-3 and TRBJ2-5, with D perhaps TRBD1 (5 bases). The CDR3 spans 13 residues. CDR1 is SGHTA, CDR2 FQGTGA, per germline. The DNA of the CDR3 is TGTGCCAGCAGCGTTAGGACACAAGAGACCCGGTACTTC. This codes for CASSVRTQETRYF.

This clonotype was seen a handful of times. The chain couples TRBV20-1 to TRBJ1-2, with D possibly matching TRBD1 (6 bases). The CDR3 contains 16 residues. Per the germline V gene, CDR1 is DFQATT and CDR2 is SNEGSKA (reference sequence). V dropped 0 bases and J dropped 5 bases, with 19 bases sitting between them. CDR3 DNA: TGCAGTGCTAGAGATCCCGGGTTCAGGGGCGGTTATGGCTACACCTTC. Translation: CSARDPGFRGGYGYTF.

This clonotype has only a few counts. This chain joins TRBV4-3 and TRBJ2-3; D possibly corresponds to TRBD2 (6 bases). The CDR3 covers 15 residues. Per the germline V gene, CDR1 is LGHNA and CDR2 is YSLEER. V was shortened by 1 base and J by 0 bases, with 8 bases between the two germline ends. DNA for the CDR3: TGCGCCAGCAGCCAAGGCCGGGGGAGCACAGATACGCAGTATTTT. Amino acids: CASSQGRGSTDTQYF.

This clonotype occurred a few times. J is TRBJ2-7 and V is TRBV18; TRBD2 might be the D (5 bases). Between the trimmed V and J ends, which lost 6 bases and 6 bases, there was a span of 15 bases. The CDR3 consists of 13 residues. Germline loops: CDR1 KGHSH, CDR2 LQKENI. CDR3 coding DNA: TGTGCCAGCTCCGCTGGGAGAGTAGTCGAGCAGTACTTC. Translation: CASSAGRVVEQYF.

This clonotype was observed a handful of times. The CDR3 sequence: CSVLDRVDSPLHF. The CDR3 DNA reads as TGCAGCGTCCTGGACAGGGTCGATTCACCCCTCCACTTT. This rearrangement joins TRBV29-1 to TRBJ1-6, with 8 bases fitting TRBD1. V was pared by 6 bases and J by 8 bases, with 6 bases of the junction left unmatched. The CDR3 consists of 13 residues. In germline, CDR1 is SQVTM, CDR2 ANQGSEA.

The chain employs TRBV27 and TRBJ2-3; no reliable D call. Trimming left V 2 bases short and J 4 bases short, with 13 bases between. The CDR3 loop spans 15 amino acids. Germline CDR1 and CDR2: MNHEY and SMNVEV (reference sequence). In nucleotides, the CDR3 is TGTGCCAGCAGTTTAGAAGGGTTCCCCCCAGATACGCAGTATTTT. Translated: CASSLEGFPPDTQYF.

The V gene is TRBV29-1, the J gene TRBJ2-7; 7 nucleotides agree with TRBD1. The CDR3 is 15 amino acids. Germline V gene data show CDR1 as SQVTM and CDR2 as ANQGSEA. The J segment lost 4 bases and the V segment lost 3 bases, leaving 12 bases of the junction unmatched. Written as DNA, the CDR3 is TGCAGCGTTGAGGTGACAGGGAATACAATTTACGAGCAGTACTTC. This sequence encodes CSVEVTGNTIYEQYF.

The chain employs TRBV24-1 and TRBJ1-4; the D is unclear. There are 11 residues in the CDR3. Between the trimmed V and J ends, which lost 5 bases and 8 bases, there was a span of 5 bases. CDR1 is KGHDR and CDR2 is SFDVKD in the germline V gene. CDR3 residues: CATSVMEKLFF. For the CDR3, the DNA is TGTGCCACCAGTGTAATGGAAAAACTGTTTTTT.

This chain joins TRBV11-2 and TRBJ2-7; possibly TRBD2 for D (6 bases). Trimming pared 5 bases from V and 1 base from J, leaving 15 bases between. The CDR3 has 15 residues. Germline CDR1 SGHAT, CDR2 FQNNGV. The CDR3: CASSPGPEGSYEQYF. CDR3 bases: TGTGCCAGCAGCCCGGGCCCGGAGGGTTCCTACGAGCAGTACTTC.

The V and J genes are TRBV30 and TRBJ2-6; 9 bases match TRBD1. Germline V lookup: CDR1 GTSNPN, CDR2 SVGIG (reference sequence). J was trimmed by 1 base and V by 1 base; bases with no gene match: 14. The CDR3 is 20 amino acids. CDR3 in amino acids: CAWSAPRAGQGRSGANVLTF. The CDR3, as DNA: TGTGCCTGGAGTGCCCCCAGGGCGGGACAGGGTAGATCTGGGGCCAACGTCCTGACTTTC.

This clonotype was detected only a few times. The J gene is TRBJ1-1, the V gene TRBV9; D is perhaps TRBD1 (6 bases). V was clipped by 4 bases and J by 4 bases, with 20 bases between them. CDR3 size: 16 residues. From germline, CDR1 is SGDLS and CDR2 YYNGEE. The CDR3 nucleotides read TGTGCCAGCAGCCGAATCACAGGGTGGTTTGGCACTGAAGCTTTCTTT. Protein product: CASSRITGWFGTEAFF.

The chain couples TRBV6-5 to TRBJ2-7; 8 positions match TRBD1. This CDR3 region has 14 residues. With 8 bases clipped from V and 1 base from J, the junction kept 7 bases outside the gene matches. Germline assignment: CDR1 MNHEY and CDR2 SVGAGI. The CDR3 nucleotides read TGTGCCAGCCAACTCAGGGGGCTATCCTACGAGCAGTACTTC. This encodes CASQLRGLSYEQYF.